These T cell receptor beta chains were read from a single sample in a study of CD8+ T cells in alopecia areata. Using immunoSEQ multiplex PCR, the repertoire was profiled, and TCRdb retains in-frame clones only, with some absent. Here the sample spans about 210,000 clones, 50% to 60% being singletons. The sample consisted of CD4+ T cells sorted from blood, taken at week 4, from a patient treated with tofacitinib. The receptor set was obtained from a human donor with alopecia areata. Each CDR3 is given with its conserved first and last residue. The order of the fields is D gene, CDR3 length, clone size, J gene, V gene, CDR3 protein, CDR3 DNA. A D gene is named only where the DNA matches it firmly. Only part of the rows carry a size: once, few, many, or a class if the clone is expanded.

TRBD2	15	NA	TRBJ2-5	TRBV9	CASSDHRGGRETQYF	TGTGCCAGCAGCGACCACCGCGGGGGTCGGGAGACCCAGTACTTC
TRBD2	15	NA	TRBJ2-4	TRBV10-3	CAISESASGGDIQYF	TGTGCCATCAGTGAGTCGGCTAGCGGGGGAGACATTCAGTACTTC
NA	13	NA	TRBJ1-1	TRBV29-1	CSVRDGWGTEAFF	TGCAGCGTCAGAGACGGGTGGGGCACTGAAGCTTTCTTT
NA	13	once	TRBJ2-7	TRBV29-1	CSVAVMVRDEQYF	TGCAGCGTTGCCGTCATGGTTCGGGACGAGCAGTACTTC
TRBD1	15	NA	TRBJ1-5	TRBV29-1	CSVEVQGGENQPQHF	TGCAGCGTTGAGGTGCAGGGGGGAGAAAATCAGCCCCAGCATTTT
NA	15	NA	TRBJ2-3	TRBV7-8	CASSHGRVDTDTQYF	TGTGCCAGCAGCCATGGACGGGTAGACACAGATACGCAGTATTTT
NA	11	NA	TRBJ2-7	TRBV6-1	CASSGQGQQYF	TGTGCCAGCAGTGGACAAGGTCAGCAGTACTTC
TRBD2	16	few	TRBJ2-1	TRBV2	CASSDQLAGGYNEQFF	TGTGCCAGCAGTGACCAACTAGCGGGGGGTTACAATGAGCAGTTCTTC
NA	15	few	TRBJ1-5	TRBV10-3	CAISDRQEGNQPQHF	TGTGCCATCAGTGACAGGCAGGAGGGCAATCAGCCCCAGCATTTT
NA	12	NA	TRBJ2-5	TRBV2	CASSESAGTQYF	TGTGCCAGCAGTGAATCGGCCGGGACCCAGTACTTC
TRBD1	14	NA	TRBJ2-5	TRBV5-4	CASSPGQHQETQYF	TGTGCCAGCAGCCCGGGACAGCACCAAGAGACCCAGTACTTC